This T cell receptor (beta chain) was obtained from a study of T cell changes during pregnancy in multiple sclerosis. The assay was immunoSEQ multiplex PCR, and TCRdb's table has in-frame clones only and misses some. The sample includes about 40,000 clones, 85% to 90% of them seen just once. The CDR3 spans 16 residues. The V segment lost 7 bases and the J segment 3 bases; nucleotides outside the gene matches: 7. Germline V gene data show CDR1 as SNHLY and CDR2 as FYNNEI. The chain uses TRBV2 and TRBJ2-2, with 11 bases aligning to TRBD2. The sequencing used peripheral blood, collected in the second trimester of pregnancy. This TCR came from a female donor in good health, enrolled as a control in a pregnancy study. In DNA, the CDR3 is TGTGCCAGCAAGCAGGGGACTAGCGGTTACACCGGGGAGCTGTTTTTT. Protein product: CASKQGTSGYTGELFF.